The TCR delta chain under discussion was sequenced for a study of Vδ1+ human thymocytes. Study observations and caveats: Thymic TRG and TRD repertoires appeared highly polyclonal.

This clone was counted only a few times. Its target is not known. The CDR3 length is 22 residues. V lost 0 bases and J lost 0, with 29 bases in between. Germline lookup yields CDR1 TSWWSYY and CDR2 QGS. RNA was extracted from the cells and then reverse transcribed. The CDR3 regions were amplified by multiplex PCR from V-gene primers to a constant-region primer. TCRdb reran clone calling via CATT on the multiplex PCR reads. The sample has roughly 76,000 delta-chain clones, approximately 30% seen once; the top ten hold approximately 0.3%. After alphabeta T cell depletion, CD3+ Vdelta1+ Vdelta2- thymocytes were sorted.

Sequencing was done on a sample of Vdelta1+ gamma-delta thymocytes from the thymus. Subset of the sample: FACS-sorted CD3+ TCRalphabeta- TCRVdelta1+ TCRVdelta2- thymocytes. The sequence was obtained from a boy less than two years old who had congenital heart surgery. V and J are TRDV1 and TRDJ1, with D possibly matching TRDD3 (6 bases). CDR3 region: CALGELVLGLAGERRYTDKLIF. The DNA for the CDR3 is TGTGCTCTTGGGGAACTAGTCTTAGGATTGGCTGGGGAGAGGCGATACACCGATAAACTCATCTTT.